The 9 T cell receptor beta chains given below trace back to one sample, sequenced in a study of cytomegalovirus exposure and HLA in healthy donors (dated by TCRdb to the late 2010s). The protocol used for the library was the immunoSEQ multiplex PCR assay. A mixture of 60 forward primers for TCR Vbeta segments and 13 reverse primers for TCR Jbeta segments was used in the multiplex PCR. TCRdb stores this immuneACCESS table with in-frame sequences only. Part of the clones is absent; in the studies checked, under half of the shortfall reflects unresolved V genes, and no reason is known for the rest. This sample comprises some 160,000 clones, approximately 80% of them detected only once. The top ten clones comprise approximately 1.5% of the sample. Sequencing was performed on PBMCs. The source of these receptors is a woman between 18 and 29 years old in good health and CMV-seronegative.

As to this clone: The CDR3 carries no conserved terminal phenylalanine or tryptophan, so it likely arises from a read error. The rearrangement joins TRBV9 to TRBJ1-2; D remains unclear. V shed 6 bases and J shed 0 bases, with 15 bases lying between them. The CDR3 is 15 residues long. Germline loops: CDR1 SGDLS, CDR2 YYNGEE. For the CDR3, the DNA is TGTGCCAGCAAGATCGAACCGAAGGCTAACTATGGCTACACCCTC. This encodes CASKIEPKANYGYTL.

The rearrangement links TRBV7-6 to TRBJ1-1; TRBD1 matches 8 bases. The CDR3 runs to 15 residues. Germline V gene data show CDR1 as SGHVS and CDR2 as FNYEAQ. The junction had 10 bases not matched to a gene; V was cut back by 5 bases and J by 5 bases. The CDR3 sequence is CASSHDRGGRTEAFF. The CDR3 DNA is TGTGCCAGCAGCCACGACAGGGGTGGGAGGACTGAAGCTTTCTTT. The entire variable domain, with the rest obtained from reference TRBV7-6 and TRBJ1-1, is as follows: GAGVSQSPRYKVTKRGQDVALRCDPISGHVSLYWYRQALGQGPEFLTYFNYEAQQDKSGLPNDRFSAERPEGSISTLTIQRTEQRDSAMYRCASSHDRGGRTEAFFGQGTRLTVV.

V gene TRBV2 combines with J gene TRBJ1-1; D remains ambiguous. The V gene's germline CDR1 is SNHLY and CDR2 FYNNEI. The CDR3 consists of 12 residues. V was shortened by 11 bases and J by 1 base, with 11 bases between the two germline ends. CDR3 residues: CAATVGNTEAFF. The CDR3 DNA is TGTGCCGCAACAGTGGGGAACACTGAAGCTTTCTTT.

V is TRBV5-5 and J is TRBJ2-7, with D tentatively TRBD1 (6 bases). Germline CDR1 and CDR2: SGHKS and YYEKEE (reference sequence). The CDR3 covers 17 residues. V dropped 0 bases and J dropped 0 bases, with 16 bases sitting between them. The CDR3 DNA is TGTGCCAGCAGCTTGGGGGTTAGATTCAGGGGCTCCTACGAGCAGTACTTC. Encoded protein: CASSLGVRFRGSYEQYF.

This sequence joins TRBV10-3 and TRBJ1-5, with 8 bases fitting TRBD1. Per germline, CDR1 ENHRY and CDR2 SYGVKD. The CDR3 covers 16 residues. V shed 6 bases and J 4 bases; nucleotides not matched to a gene: 11. The CDR3 bases are TGTGCCATCAGAGGGGAGGGGCAGGGGGCGAATCAGCCCCAGCATTTT. It codes for CAIRGEGQGANQPQHF.

V gene TRBV28 combines with J gene TRBJ1-2, with a weak D call TRBD1 (6 bases). The length of the CDR3 is 13 residues. The V end lost 8 bases, the J end lost 7 bases, and 17 bases lay between the germline ends. CDR1 and CDR2 from the germline V gene are MDHEN and SYDVKM. The CDR3 region has the DNA TGTGCCAGCGTTGACGGGGGGGCGCGTGGCTACACCTTC. This sequence encodes CASVDGGARGYTF.

The chain is built from TRBV7-8 and TRBJ2-5; perhaps TRBD1 as D (5 bases). V lost 5 bases to trimming and J lost 2 bases, with 18 bases between them. The germline gives CDR1 SGHVS, CDR2 FQNEAQ. The CDR3 length is 16 residues. The CDR3 loop reads CASSPYRFPVQETQYF. DNA for the CDR3: TGTGCCAGCAGCCCCTACAGGTTTCCGGTACAAGAGACCCAGTACTTC. Based on the CDR3 plus reference TRBV7-8 and TRBJ2-5, the full variable domain is GAGVSQSPRYKVAKRGQDVALRCDPISGHVSLFWYQQALGQGPEFLTYFQNEAQLDKSGLPSDRFFAERPEGSVSTLKIQRTQQEDSAVYLCASSPYRFPVQETQYFGPGTRLLVL.

The chain links TRBV5-4 to TRBJ1-1, with a weak D call TRBD1 (6 bases). Per the germline V gene, CDR1 is SGHNT and CDR2 is YYREEE (reference sequence). This CDR3 region has 15 residues. Trimming shortened V by 0 bases and J by 1 base, and 10 bases separated the two germline ends. In nucleotides, the CDR3 is TGTGCCAGCAGCTTGGAAGGGGGTCGGAACACTGAAGCTTTCTTT. As protein: CASSLEGGRNTEAFF.

V gene TRBV13 combines with J gene TRBJ2-5; D gene ambiguous. The CDR3 extends over 13 amino acids. Looked up from germline, CDR1 is PRHDT and CDR2 is FYEKMQ (reference sequence). The V gene lost 5 bases and the J gene lost 1 base, with 8 bases spanning the gap. The DNA for the CDR3 is TGTGCCAGCAGCGGATTAGCCCAAGAGACCCAGTACTTC. Its translation is CASSGLAQETQYF.